Following are 30 T cell receptor beta chains from one sample sequenced in a study of blood T cell repertoires in COVID-19 (dated by TCRdb to the early 2020s). Library preparation was by the immunoSEQ multiplex PCR assay. TCRdb obtained this table from immuneACCESS and retained in-frame rearrangements with V and J assigned. These tables miss some clones; where compared with another copy, unresolved V genes account for less than half of the shortfall, and the remainder is unexplained. Within this sample are around 300,000 clones, with 75% to 90% of them counted one time only. The ten largest clonotypes hold roughly 6% of the sample. The sample consisted of peripheral blood. Every receptor here comes from a woman aged 45-60 years with COVID-19, enrolled during active disease.

The chain couples TRBV7-2 to TRBJ2-3; 10 bases are a match to TRBD2. This CDR3 contains 18 residues. CDR1 is SGHTA, CDR2 FQGNSA, per germline. V lost 5 bases, J lost 1 base, and 12 bases stayed unmatched. CDR3 loop: CASSPRGLAGDRTDTQYF. CDR3 DNA sequence: TGTGCCAGCAGCCCAAGGGGGCTAGCGGGAGACCGCACAGATACGCAGTATTTT.

The rearrangement joins TRBV19 to TRBJ2-3; no clear D gene. The CDR3 has 13 residues. The V and J ends lost 5 bases and 6 bases respectively, with 12 bases between them. The germline gives CDR1 LNHDA, CDR2 SQIVND (reference sequence). The CDR3 sequence: CASSFTADDTQYF. CDR3 DNA: TGTGCCAGTAGTTTCACAGCCGACGATACGCAGTATTTT.

The V and J genes are TRBV6-5 and TRBJ2-1; D perhaps matches TRBD1 (6 bases). The V and J ends lost 8 bases and 2 bases respectively, with 7 bases between them. CDR1 is MNHEY, CDR2 SVGAGI, per germline. The CDR3 sequence is 12 residues long. The CDR3: CASQGTYNEQFF. CDR3 bases: TGTGCCAGCCAGGGGACCTACAATGAGCAGTTCTTC.

The V gene is TRBV5-4, the J gene TRBJ2-3, with D tentatively TRBD2 (5 bases). V lost 1 base and J lost 6, with 9 bases in between. CDR1 and CDR2 from the germline V gene are SGHNT and YYREEE (reference sequence). This CDR3 spans 13 amino acids. The CDR3 protein is CASSLTTMDTQYF. CDR3 bases: TGTGCCAGCAGCTTGACGACTATGGATACGCAGTATTTT.

Only one count was recorded for this clone. The chain couples TRBV3-1 (or the pseudogene TRBV3-2) to TRBJ2-3; 11 nucleotides line up with TRBD2. The junction had 10 bases not matched to a gene; V was cut back by 4 bases and J by 7 bases. The length of the CDR3 is 16 residues. Germline lookup yields CDR1 LGHDT and CDR2 YNNKEL (reference sequence). CDR3 sequence (DNA): TGTGCCAGCAGCCCAAACCCGGGACTAGCGGCGAATACGCAGTATTTT. Protein sequence: CASSPNPGLAANTQYF.

The chain joins TRBV7-2 to TRBJ2-4; possible D gene TRBD1, 5 bases. With 2 bases removed from V and 0 bases from J, the gap between germline ends came to 11 bases. This CDR3 has 16 amino acids. CDR1 is SGHTA and CDR2 is FQGNSA in the germline V gene. CDR3 DNA sequence: TGTGCCAGCAGCTTAATCACAGGTCTAGCCAAAAACATTCAGTACTTC. It translates to CASSLITGLAKNIQYF.

The chain carries TRBV12-3 or TRBV12-4 and TRBJ2-1; a weak D match, TRBD1 (5 bases). V was shortened by 6 bases and J by 7 bases, with 13 bases between the two germline ends. This CDR3 region has 13 residues. The CDR3 protein is CASRTLTVNEQFF. The CDR3 DNA reads TGTGCCAGCAGGACACTGACAGTAAATGAGCAGTTCTTC.

J is TRBJ2-3 and V is TRBV9; 7 nucleotides align to TRBD2. V was clipped by 1 base and J by 1 base; unmatched bases: 6. In germline, CDR1 is SGDLS, CDR2 YYNGEE. This CDR3 has 16 residues. The CDR3 coding sequence is TGTGCCAGCAGCGTACTTGGCGGGAGAGGCACAGATACGCAGTATTTT. The encoded protein is CASSVLGGRGTDTQYF.

This chain uses TRBV29-1 with TRBJ2-1, with TRBD2 identical over 8 bases. This CDR3 contains 15 residues. The V gene end was trimmed by 7 bases and the J gene end by 4 bases; junction bases not matched to a gene: 12. Germline loops: CDR1 SQVTM, CDR2 ANQGSEA. The CDR3 sequence: CSALIGTRGYNEQFF. The CDR3 DNA follows: TGCAGCGCCCTGATTGGGACTAGGGGGTACAATGAGCAGTTCTTC.

The chain links TRBV7-9 to TRBJ2-1; TRBD2 matches at 11 bases. CDR3 length: 16 amino acids. Germline V lookup: CDR1 SEHNR, CDR2 FQNEAQ (reference sequence). V lost 0 bases, J lost 6 bases, and 4 bases stayed unmatched. The CDR3 sequence is CASSLAVTSGVNEQFF. CDR3 bases: TGTGCCAGCAGCTTAGCAGTGACTAGCGGGGTCAATGAGCAGTTCTTC.

V is TRBV4-3 and J is TRBJ2-3, with 7 positions matching TRBD2. Germline CDR1 reads LGHNA; CDR2 reads YSLEER. The CDR3 loop spans 17 amino acids. Trimming cost V 0 bases and J 4 bases; bases outside gene matches: 10. CDR3 loop: CASSQDRRERFADTQYF. CDR3 DNA sequence: TGCGCCAGCAGCCAAGATCGGCGGGAGAGATTTGCAGATACGCAGTATTTT.

This clone turned up a few times. This chain links TRBV27 with TRBJ1-2, with a possible D match to TRBD1 (5 bases). The germline CDR1 and CDR2 sequences are MNHEY and SMNVEV (reference sequence). Between the trimmed V and J ends, which lost 6 bases and 1 base, there was a span of 18 bases. The CDR3 consists of 16 residues. DNA for the CDR3: TGTGCCAGCAGCCCTTTTCAGGGAAGGAGTAACTATGGCTACACCTTC. Its translation is CASSPFQGRSNYGYTF.

CDR3 bases: TGTGCCAGCAGCCTAGACAGGGGGCTAGGCTACGAGCAGTACTTC. Encoded protein: CASSLDRGLGYEQYF. The V gene is TRBV5-4, the J gene TRBJ2-7; 10 bases align to TRBD1. From germline, CDR1 is SGHNT and CDR2 YYREEE (reference sequence). The CDR3 is made up of 15 amino acids. Trimming cost V 4 bases and J 3 bases; bases outside gene matches: 7.

This sequence joins TRBV28 and TRBJ1-1; weak D call: TRBD1 (6 bases). The germline V gene encodes CDR1 MDHEN and CDR2 SYDVKM. With 3 bases removed from V and 5 bases from J, the gap between germline ends came to 13 bases. The CDR3 totals 14 residues. Here the CDR3 DNA reads TGTGCCAGCAGTTTTCTCCTACAGGGAACTGAAGCTTTCTTT. This codes for CASSFLLQGTEAFF.

This chain uses TRBV19 with TRBJ2-7; 8 nucleotides agree with TRBD2. This CDR3 contains 18 residues. The V gene's germline CDR1 is LNHDA and CDR2 SQIVND (reference sequence). V trimming: 5 bases; J trimming: 2 bases; junction bases outside the gene matches: 17. CDR3 in DNA: TGTGCCAGTAGTCCTCTGGGTGCGGGAGGACAGATTCCCTACGAGCAGTACTTC. Translated: CASSPLGAGGQIPYEQYF.

The chain uses TRBV5-6 and TRBJ1-1, with 10 bases lining up with TRBD1. The CDR3 spans 16 residues. Looked up from germline, CDR1 is SGHDT and CDR2 is YYEEEE. The V segment lost 4 bases and the J segment 10 bases; nucleotides outside the gene matches: 16. CDR3 amino acids: CASSPSGQGLRWGAFF. The CDR3 DNA reads as TGTGCCAGCAGCCCTTCGGGACAGGGGTTGAGGTGGGGAGCTTTCTTT.

This chain links TRBV5-1 with TRBJ1-1, with unresolved D. Germline lookup yields CDR1 SGHRS and CDR2 YFSETQ. Trimming pared 5 bases from V and 0 bases from J, leaving 8 bases between. This CDR3 region has 13 residues. The CDR3 bases are TGCGCCAGCAGAATGACAATGAACACTGAAGCTTTCTTT. Its translation is CASRMTMNTEAFF. The entire variable domain, with the rest obtained from reference TRBV5-1 and TRBJ1-1, is as follows: KAGVTQTPRYLIKTRGQQVTLSCSPISGHRSVSWYQQTPGQGLQFLFEYFSETQRNKGNFPGRFSGRQFSNSRSEMNVSTLELGDSALYLCASRMTMNTEAFFGQGTRLTVV.

This clone was observed a few times. The gene calls are TRBV9 and TRBJ2-7, with 11 bases that match TRBD2. The CDR3 runs 15 residues. V lost 4 bases to trimming and J lost 4 bases; unmatched junction nucleotides: 7. Germline V lookup: CDR1 SGDLS, CDR2 YYNGEE. This CDR3 is CASSQGGLAGYEQYF. The CDR3 DNA reads TGTGCCAGCAGCCAGGGAGGACTAGCGGGTTACGAGCAGTACTTC.

The chain recombines TRBV18 with TRBJ2-1; a possible D gene is TRBD1 (5 bases). The CDR3 runs to 15 residues. The V gene lost 6 bases and the J gene lost 4 bases, with 16 bases spanning the gap. Per germline, CDR1 KGHSH and CDR2 LQKENI. CDR3 residues: CASSPGQRNYNEQFF. In DNA, the CDR3 is TGTGCCAGCTCCCCCGGACAACGAAATTACAATGAGCAGTTCTTC.

V usage is TRBV6-1 and J usage is TRBJ1-1; possibly TRBD1 for D (5 bases). Deletions cut 2 bases from V and 1 base from J, with 8 bases between. The CDR3 consists of 14 residues. From germline, CDR1 is MNHNS and CDR2 SASEGT. CDR3 region: CASSEIDRNTEAFF. CDR3 DNA sequence: TGTGCCAGCAGTGAAATCGACAGGAACACTGAAGCTTTCTTT.

This clone showed up just a few times. The rearrangement joins TRBV5-1 to TRBJ2-3, with D maybe TRBD1 (6 bases). CDR3 size: 15 residues. Germline CDR1 and CDR2: SGHRS and YFSETQ. The ends were cut back, 0 bases at V and 4 bases at J, with 12 bases in the middle. The CDR3 sequence is CASSLDRQDADTQYF. As DNA, the CDR3 is TGCGCCAGCAGCTTGGATCGACAGGACGCAGATACGCAGTATTTT.

V and J are TRBV18 and TRBJ1-1; 8 positions match TRBD1. V lost 3 bases to trimming and J lost 0 bases; unmatched junction nucleotides: 0. Germline-derived CDR1 and CDR2 are KGHSH and LQKENI. The CDR3 loop spans 14 amino acids. The CDR3 sequence is CASSPTGVNTEAFF. In DNA form, the CDR3 reads TGTGCCAGCTCACCGACAGGGGTGAACACTGAAGCTTTCTTT.

The chain combines TRBV20-1 with TRBJ2-1; 12 nucleotides align to TRBD2. V trimming: 3 bases; J trimming: 6 bases; junction bases outside the gene matches: 12. This CDR3 region has 17 residues. CDR1 DFQATT and CDR2 SNEGSKA come from the germline V gene (reference sequence). The CDR3 DNA is TGCAGTGCTAGTGGGCTAGCGGGAGGGCCGCTACCCAATGAGCAGTTCTTC. This translates into CSASGLAGGPLPNEQFF.

J is TRBJ1-2 and V is TRBV6-5; possibly TRBD1 for D (5 bases). Trimming stripped 6 bases from V and 3 bases from J, with 17 bases between. CDR1 and CDR2 from the germline V gene are MNHEY and SVGAGI. The CDR3 runs to 15 residues. The chain's CDR3 is CASSGSSGGDYGYTF. In DNA form, the CDR3 reads TGTGCCAGCAGCGGTTCCTCCGGGGGAGACTATGGCTACACCTTC.

This chain uses TRBV14 with TRBJ1-4; no clear D gene. This CDR3 is 18 amino acids long. CDR1 is SGHDN, CDR2 FVKESK, per germline. The germline V and J ends were trimmed by 0 bases and 5 bases, with 19 bases remaining between them. CDR3 residues: CASSQDGSVVIQNEKLFF. DNA for the CDR3: TGTGCCAGCAGCCAAGACGGGTCGGTGGTAATACAAAATGAAAAACTGTTTTTT.

The genes are TRBV15 and TRBJ2-7; maybe TRBD1 (5 bases). CDR1 is LNHNV and CDR2 is YYDKDF in the germline V gene (reference sequence). The CDR3 consists of 17 residues. Between the trimmed V and J ends, which lost 0 bases and 4 bases, there was a span of 19 bases. CDR3 nucleotide sequence: TGTGCCACCAGCAGAGATTTTGTTACTACAGGCCCTTACGAGCAGTACTTC. It specifies CATSRDFVTTGPYEQYF. The full variable domain, in which reference TRBV15 and TRBJ2-7 provide the parts outside the CDR3, is DAMVIQNPRYQVTQFGKPVTLSCSQTLNHNVMYWYQQKSSQAPKLLFHYYDKDFNNEADTPDNFQSRRPNTSFCFLDIRSPGLGDTAMYLCATSRDFVTTGPYEQYFGPGTRLTVT.

The V and J genes are TRBV5-6 and TRBJ2-7, with 8 bases lining up with TRBD2. The CDR3 contains 15 residues. With 4 bases clipped from V and 5 bases from J, the junction kept 11 bases outside the gene matches. Germline V gives CDR1 SGHDT, CDR2 YYEEEE. The DNA for the CDR3 is TGTGCCAGCAGCGTAGTCGGGAGGGCCTTAGACGAGCAGTACTTC. Encoded protein: CASSVVGRALDEQYF.

This chain uses TRBV30 with TRBJ2-1; 10 bases agree with TRBD2. The length of the CDR3 is 15 residues. With V trimmed by 0 bases and J by 8 bases, 7 bases remained unmatched. CDR1 is GTSNPN, CDR2 SVGIG, per germline (reference sequence). Written as DNA, the CDR3 is TGTGCCTGGAGTGTACATAGCGGGAGGACCCATGAGCAGTTCTTC. Translated, it gives CAWSVHSGRTHEQFF.

The genes are TRBV28 and TRBJ1-1; 7 bases align to TRBD1. The V segment lost 5 bases and the J segment 4 bases; nucleotides outside the gene matches: 10. Germline V gene sequence: CDR1 MDHEN, CDR2 SYDVKM. The CDR3 covers 15 residues. CDR3 DNA: TGTGCCAGCAGTACAAGACAGGGTGGAGTCACTGAAGCTTTCTTT. Translating it yields CASSTRQGGVTEAFF.

The chain combines TRBV11-1 with TRBJ2-3; D unclear. Germline V gives CDR1 SGHAT, CDR2 FQDESV (reference sequence). CDR3 length: 11 amino acids. Between the trimmed V and J ends, which lost 4 bases and 6 bases, there was a span of 5 bases. The CDR3, as DNA: TGTGCCAGCAGCTACAAGGATACGCAGTATTTT. Amino acid sequence: CASSYKDTQYF.